The source of this T cell receptor beta chain is a study of T-cell reconstitution after alpha-beta-depleted transplantation in children. The CDR3 runs 16 residues. V lost 5 bases and J lost 3; bases outside the gene matches: 9. Germline V gives CDR1 SGHNT, CDR2 YENEEA. Study-wide results and limits: Reportedly, roughly two months post-transplant, alpha-beta T cells arose from several hundred expanded graft clones. Where some patients showed high TCRbeta diversity at day 60, it came from recipient T cells and thymic progenitors that had survived. At one year after transplant, newly produced T cells mostly accounted for T-cell counts and diversity.

Preparing the TCRbeta library involved the use of unique molecular identifiers. TCRdb used MiXCR to reprocess the PCR reads, holding one entry per CDR3 protein. In the table there are approximately 240,000 distinct CDR3 sequences, about a tenth of which are singletons. This clonotype was recorded many times. The antigen remains unidentified. This chain links TRBV11-3 with TRBJ2-2; 7 bases line up with TRBD1. This receptor was taken from a child less than two years old with acute myeloid leukemia, due to receive a stem cell transplant. The specimen comprised PBMCs, sampled before TCRalphabeta/CD19-depleted stem cell transplant. The CDR3 region is CASSVGQAADTGELFF. For the CDR3, the DNA is TGTGCCAGCAGCGTCGGACAGGCGGCGGACACCGGGGAGCTGTTTTTT.